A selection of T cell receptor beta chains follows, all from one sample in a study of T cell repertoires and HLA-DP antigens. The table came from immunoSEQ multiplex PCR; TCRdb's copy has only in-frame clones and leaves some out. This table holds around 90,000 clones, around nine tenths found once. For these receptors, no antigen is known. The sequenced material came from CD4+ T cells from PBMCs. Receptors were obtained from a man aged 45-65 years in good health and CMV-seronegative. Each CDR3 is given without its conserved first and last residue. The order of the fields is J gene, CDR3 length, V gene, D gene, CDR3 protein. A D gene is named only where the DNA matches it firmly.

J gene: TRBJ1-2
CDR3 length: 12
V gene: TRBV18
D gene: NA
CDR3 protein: ASSPLAEPYGYT

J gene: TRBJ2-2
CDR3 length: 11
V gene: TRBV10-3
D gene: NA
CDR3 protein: AISGKTTGELF

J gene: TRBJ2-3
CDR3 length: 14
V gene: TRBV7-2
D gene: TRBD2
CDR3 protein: ASSLRGAGGTDTQY

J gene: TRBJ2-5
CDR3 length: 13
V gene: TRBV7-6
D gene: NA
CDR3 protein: ASSLSGTRQETQY

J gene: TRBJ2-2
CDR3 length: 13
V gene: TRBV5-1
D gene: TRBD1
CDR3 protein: ASSRTGGKTGELF

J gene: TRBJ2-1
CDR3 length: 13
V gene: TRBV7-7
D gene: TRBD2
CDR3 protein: ASSLGSGIGNEQF

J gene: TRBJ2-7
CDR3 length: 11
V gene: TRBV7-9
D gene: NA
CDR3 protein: ASSLGRLYEQY

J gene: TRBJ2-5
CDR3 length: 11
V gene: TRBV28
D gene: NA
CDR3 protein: ASSLFSPETQY

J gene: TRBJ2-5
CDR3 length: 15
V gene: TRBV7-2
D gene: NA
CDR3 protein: ASSSKGRRGYGETQY

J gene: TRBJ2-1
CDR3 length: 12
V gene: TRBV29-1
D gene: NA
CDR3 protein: SVLEEGETHEQF

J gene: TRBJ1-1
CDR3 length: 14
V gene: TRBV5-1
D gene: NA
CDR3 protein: ASSLQGGGRNTEAF

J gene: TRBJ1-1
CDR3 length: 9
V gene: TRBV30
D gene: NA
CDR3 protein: AWSFSTEAF

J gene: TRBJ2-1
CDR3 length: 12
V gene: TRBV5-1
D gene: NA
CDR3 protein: ASSLEAAGDEQF

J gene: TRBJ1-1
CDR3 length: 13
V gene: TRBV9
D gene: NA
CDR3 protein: ASSVAPNANTEAF

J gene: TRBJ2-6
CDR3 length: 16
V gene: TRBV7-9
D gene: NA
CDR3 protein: ASSLAQGGRSGANVLT

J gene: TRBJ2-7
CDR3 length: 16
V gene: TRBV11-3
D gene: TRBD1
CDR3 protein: ASSSPQYRQGLPYEQY

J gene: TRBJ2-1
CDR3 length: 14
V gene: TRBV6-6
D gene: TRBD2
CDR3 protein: ASSYLAGGNYNEQF

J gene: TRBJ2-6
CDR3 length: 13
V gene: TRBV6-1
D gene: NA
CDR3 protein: ASSDSSSGANVLT

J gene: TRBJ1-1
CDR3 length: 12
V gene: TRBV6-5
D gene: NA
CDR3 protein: ASSYFGENTEAF

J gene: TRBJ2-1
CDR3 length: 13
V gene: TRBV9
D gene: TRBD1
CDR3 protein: ASSVRDSSYNEQF

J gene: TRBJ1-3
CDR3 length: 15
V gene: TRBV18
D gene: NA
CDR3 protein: ASSPPFRGGSGNTIY

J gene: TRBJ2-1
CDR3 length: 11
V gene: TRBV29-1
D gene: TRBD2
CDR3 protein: SASGPSYNEQF

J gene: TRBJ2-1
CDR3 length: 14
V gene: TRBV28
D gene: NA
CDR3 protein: ASSPERVDFYNEQF

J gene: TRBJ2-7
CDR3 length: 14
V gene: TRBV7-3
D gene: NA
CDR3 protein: ASSLGPRGSGYEQY

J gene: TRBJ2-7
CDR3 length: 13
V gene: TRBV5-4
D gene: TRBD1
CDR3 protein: ASSPGQVGLGGQY

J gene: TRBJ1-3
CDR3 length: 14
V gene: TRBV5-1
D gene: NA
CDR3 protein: ASSLEGGQSGNTIY

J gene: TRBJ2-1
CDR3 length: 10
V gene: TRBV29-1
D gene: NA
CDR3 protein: SAQSTYNEQF

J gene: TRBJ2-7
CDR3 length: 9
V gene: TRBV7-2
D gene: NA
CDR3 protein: ASSFGGEQY

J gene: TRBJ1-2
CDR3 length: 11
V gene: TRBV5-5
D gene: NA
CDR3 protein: ASSDSLLYGYT

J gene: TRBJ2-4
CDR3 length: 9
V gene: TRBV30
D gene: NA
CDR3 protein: AWSGVNIQY

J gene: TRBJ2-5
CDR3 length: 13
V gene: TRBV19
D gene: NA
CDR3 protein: ASSIGDTGGETQY

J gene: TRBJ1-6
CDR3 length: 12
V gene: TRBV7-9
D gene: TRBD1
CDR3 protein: ASSRSTQGSPLH

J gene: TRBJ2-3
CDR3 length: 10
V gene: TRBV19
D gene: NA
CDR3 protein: ASSPQKDTQY

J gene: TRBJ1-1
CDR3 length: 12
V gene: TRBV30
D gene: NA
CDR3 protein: AWSPWDATAEAF

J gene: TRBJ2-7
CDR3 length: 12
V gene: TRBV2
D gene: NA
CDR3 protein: ASSESDWSYEQY

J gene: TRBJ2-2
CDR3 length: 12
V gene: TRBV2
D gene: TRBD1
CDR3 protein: ASNRQGETGELF

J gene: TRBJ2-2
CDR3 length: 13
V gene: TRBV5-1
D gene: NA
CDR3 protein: ASSFSGASTGELF

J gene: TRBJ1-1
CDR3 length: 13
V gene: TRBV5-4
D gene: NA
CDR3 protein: ASSLAGMVNTEAF

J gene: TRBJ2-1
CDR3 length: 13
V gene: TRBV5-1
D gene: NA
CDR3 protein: ASNNGDYSYNEQF

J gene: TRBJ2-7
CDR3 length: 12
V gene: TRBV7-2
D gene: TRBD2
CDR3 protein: ASSARLATYEQY

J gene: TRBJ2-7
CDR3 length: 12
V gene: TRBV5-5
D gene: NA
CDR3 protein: ASSLGTGIYEQY

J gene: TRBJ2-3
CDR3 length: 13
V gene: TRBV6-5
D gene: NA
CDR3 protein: ASSYSGLSTDTQY

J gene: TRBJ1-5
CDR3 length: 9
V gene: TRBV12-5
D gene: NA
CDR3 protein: ASGFEGGQH

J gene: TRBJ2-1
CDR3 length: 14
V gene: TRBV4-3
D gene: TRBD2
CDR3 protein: ASSQDQLAGNNEQF

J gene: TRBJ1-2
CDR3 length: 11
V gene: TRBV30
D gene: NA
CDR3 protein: AWSVSSVYGYT

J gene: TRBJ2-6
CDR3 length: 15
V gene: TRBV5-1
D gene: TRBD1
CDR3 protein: ASSPGQGFAGANVLT

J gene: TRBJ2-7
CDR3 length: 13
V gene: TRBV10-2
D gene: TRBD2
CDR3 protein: ASSAYAGGNYEQY

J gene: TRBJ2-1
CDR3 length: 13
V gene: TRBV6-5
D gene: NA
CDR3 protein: ASSTLRGIPNEQF